The next 8 T cell receptor beta chains were all read from a single sample in a study of T cell responses to AZD1222 COVID-19 vaccine. Repertoires were generated with immunoSEQ multiplex PCR, while TCRdb's copy carries only in-frame clones and drops some. The sample lists about 180,000 clones, 85% to 90% occurring once. The sequences come from peripheral blood, collected on day 0 of AZD1222 vaccination. These receptors came from an adult in good health.

The J gene is TRBJ2-5, the V gene TRBV15; TRBD2 matches at 12 bases. Germline V gene sequence: CDR1 LNHNV, CDR2 YYDKDF (reference sequence). The trim removed 1 base at V and 5 bases at J, leaving 2 bases unmatched. The CDR3 has 15 amino acids. This CDR3 is CATSRGTSGTETQYF. CDR3 coding DNA: TGTGCCACCAGCAGAGGGACTAGCGGGACGGAGACCCAGTACTTC.

The rearrangement uses TRBV3-1 (or the pseudogene TRBV3-2) and TRBJ1-2; possible D gene TRBD1, 6 bases. Germline lookup yields CDR1 LGHDT and CDR2 YNNKEL (reference sequence). Trimming removed 4 bases from V and 2 bases from J, with 8 bases in between. CDR3 size: 13 residues. Here the CDR3 DNA reads TGTGCCAGCAGCCGAGGGACAAACTATGGCTACACCTTC. It translates to CASSRGTNYGYTF.

The gene calls are TRBV9 and TRBJ2-1, with 9 bases aligning to TRBD1. CDR1 is SGDLS, CDR2 YYNGEE, per germline. The CDR3 totals 15 residues. With V trimmed by 3 bases and J by 6 bases, 7 bases remained unmatched. The CDR3 DNA is TGTGCCAGCAGCGCCCCCGGGACAGGGAGCAATGAGCAGTTCTTC. Protein product: CASSAPGTGSNEQFF.

This chain links TRBV4-1 with TRBJ1-3, with 8 bases identical to TRBD1. V lost 6 bases and J lost 8; bases outside the gene matches: 9. CDR1 is MGHRA and CDR2 is YSYEKL in the germline V gene. The CDR3 is 14 amino acids. The chain's CDR3 is CASRPGTGAYTIYF. CDR3 DNA sequence: TGCGCCAGCAGGCCCGGGACAGGAGCGTACACCATATATTTT.

The chain joins TRBV21-1 to TRBJ2-2; the DNA was not used to check the table's D call, TRBD1. TRBV21-1 constitutes a pseudogene. The CDR3 covers 17 residues. The CDR3: CASPSEGAAIDTGELFF. CDR3 nucleotide sequence: TGTGCCAGCCCAAGCGAGGGGGCGGCTATAGACACCGGGGAGCTGTTTTTT.

This clone appeared once. V is TRBV7-2 and J is TRBJ1-5; D gene ambiguous. With 4 bases removed from V and 5 bases from J, the gap between germline ends came to 9 bases. Germline values: CDR1 SGHTA, CDR2 FQGNSA. The CDR3 covers 13 residues. The CDR3 DNA reads as TGTGCCAGCAGCTCGTCACCCGATCAGCCCCAGCATTTT. It encodes CASSSSPDQPQHF.

V is TRBV14 and J is TRBJ2-2, with 11 bases matching TRBD2. J lost 5 bases, V lost 6 bases, and 5 bases had no gene match. This CDR3 is 15 amino acids long. Germline lookup yields CDR1 SGHDN and CDR2 FVKESK. CDR3 region: CASSPTSGGTGELFF. The CDR3 coding sequence is TGTGCCAGCAGTCCAACTAGCGGGGGTACCGGGGAGCTGTTTTTT.

The chain carries TRBV2 and TRBJ2-3, with 8 nucleotides matching TRBD1. Germline lookup yields CDR1 SNHLY and CDR2 FYNNEI. V was pared by 7 bases and J by 5 bases, with 8 bases of the junction left unmatched. The length of the CDR3 is 14 residues. The CDR3 sequence is CASIGAGGGDTQYF. The CDR3 bases are TGTGCCAGCATCGGGGCAGGGGGCGGAGATACGCAGTATTTT.